Following are 14 T cell receptor beta chains from one sample sequenced in a study of siplizumab effects on memory and regulatory T cells. Clones were read by immunoSEQ multiplex PCR, and TCRdb kept only the in-frame ones, dropping some. Among about 120,000 clones listed, about 93% were seen once. The sequenced material came from non-Treg CD4+ T cells sorted from blood. The receptors shown here come from a human donor in good health.

The rearrangement uses TRBV9 and TRBJ1-2, with a weak D call TRBD1 (5 bases). The CDR3 extends over 14 amino acids. The germline V and J ends were trimmed by 0 bases and 6 bases, with 12 bases remaining between them. CDR1 and CDR2 (germline): SGDLS, YYNGEE. CDR3: CASSVGGGGHGYTF. The CDR3 DNA reads as TGTGCCAGCAGCGTAGGTGGGGGAGGCCATGGCTACACCTTC.

This clone was recorded once. The V call is TRBV12-2, the J call TRBJ2-5; no DNA check was done on the table's D call, TRBD2. TRBV12-2 corresponds to a pseudogene. The CDR3 has 19 residues. Here the CDR3 DNA reads TGTGCAAGTCGCTTAGTAATCCTTCAACTTGGTACTGTTGAAGAGACCCAGTACTTC. Encoded protein: CASRLVILQLGTVEETQYF.

The V gene is TRBV7-8, the J gene TRBJ1-2; D is possibly TRBD1 (5 bases). CDR3 length: 14 residues. Germline-derived CDR1 and CDR2 are SGHVS and FQNEAQ. Trimming took 5 bases from V and 7 from J, leaving 17 bases between them. The CDR3 reads CASSPSEGNPGYTF. CDR3 nucleotides: TGTGCCAGCAGCCCTAGTGAGGGGAATCCTGGCTACACCTTC. Based on the CDR3 plus reference TRBV7-8 and TRBJ1-2, the full variable domain is GAGVSQSPRYKVAKRGQDVALRCDPISGHVSLFWYQQALGQGPEFLTYFQNEAQLDKSGLPSDRFFAERPEGSVSTLKIQRTQQEDSAVYLCASSPSEGNPGYTFGSGTRLTVV.

This clone was seen more than once but under ten times. This chain connects TRBV7-2 to TRBJ2-7, with 10 bases lining up with TRBD2. V lost 0 bases to trimming and J lost 4 bases; unmatched junction nucleotides: 0. Germline V gene data show CDR1 as SGHTA and CDR2 as FQGNSA. CDR3 length equals 14 residues. The CDR3 region has the DNA TGTGCCAGCAGCTTAGCTAGCGGGGGGTACGAGCAGTACTTC. This sequence encodes CASSLASGGYEQYF. Combining the CDR3 with reference TRBV7-2 and TRBJ2-7 gives the whole variable domain GAGVSQSPSNKVTEKGKDVELRCDPISGHTALYWYRQSLGQGLEFLIYFQGNSAPDKSGLPSDRFSAERTGGSVSTLTIQRTQQEDSAVYLCASSLASGGYEQYFGPGTRLTVT.

The rearrangement joins TRBV5-6 to TRBJ1-1, with D unclear. The CDR3 extends over 13 amino acids. CDR1 and CDR2 from the germline V gene are SGHDT and YYEEEE. V lost 1 base, J lost 11 bases, and 15 bases lay in between. The CDR3 DNA follows: TGTGCCAGCAGCTTGACATTTGGCACCAAGGCTTTCTTT. Its translation is CASSLTFGTKAFF.

The rearrangement joins TRBV5-4 to TRBJ2-5, with D perhaps matching TRBD1 (5 bases). V dropped 9 bases and J dropped 1 base, with 10 bases sitting between them. Per the germline V gene, CDR1 is SGHNT and CDR2 is YYREEE (reference sequence). The CDR3 has 12 amino acids. The chain's CDR3 is CATSQGQETQYF. The CDR3 bases are TGTGCCACGTCCCAGGGCCAAGAGACCCAGTACTTC.

CDR3 sequence (DNA): TGCGCCAGCTCGGACAGGCTGAACTATGGCTACACCTTC. Amino acid sequence: CASSDRLNYGYTF. J is TRBJ1-2 and V is TRBV5-1, with TRBD1 matching over 7 bases. V lost 7 bases, J lost 2 bases, and 5 bases stayed unmatched. The CDR3 spans 13 residues. Germline V lookup: CDR1 SGHRS, CDR2 YFSETQ.

The genes are TRBV19 and TRBJ2-1; possibly TRBD1 for D (5 bases). Trimming took off 4 bases at V and 4 bases at J, with 17 bases between the two ends. CDR3 length: 16 amino acids. CDR1 LNHDA and CDR2 SQIVND come from the germline V gene (reference sequence). Written as DNA, the CDR3 is TGTGCCAGTAGTACGTTCGCCGACAGACCTTACAATGAGCAGTTCTTC. It translates to CASSTFADRPYNEQFF.

The chain combines TRBV11-2 with TRBJ2-5; TRBD1 matches at 8 bases. Per germline, CDR1 SGHAT and CDR2 FQNNGV. The V and J ends lost 4 bases and 5 bases, in that order; junction bases with no gene match: 3. This CDR3 has 13 residues. The CDR3 protein is CASSWGQEETQYF. The DNA for the CDR3 is TGTGCCAGCAGCTGGGGACAGGAGGAGACCCAGTACTTC.

This chain connects TRBV5-1 to TRBJ2-1, with D possibly being TRBD2 (6 bases). This CDR3 has 16 residues. Trimming took off 4 bases at V and 3 bases at J, with 17 bases between the two ends. Per the germline V gene, CDR1 is SGHRS and CDR2 is YFSETQ. CDR3 DNA: TGCGCCAGCAGCCGATCCAAGTCGGGGGTCTACAATGAGCAGTTCTTC. It codes for CASSRSKSGVYNEQFF.

For the CDR3, the DNA is TGTGCCAGCAGCTCCATAACTAGTGCCACCTCACCCCTCCACTTT. This translates into CASSSITSATSPLHF. The chain uses TRBV7-2 and TRBJ1-6; D is ambiguous. Germline assignment: CDR1 SGHTA and CDR2 FQGNSA. There are 15 residues in the CDR3. Trimming left V 4 bases short and J 10 bases short, with 17 bases between.

V gene TRBV10-3 combines with J gene TRBJ1-1, with D unclear. The germline V gene has CDR1 ENHRY and CDR2 SYGVKD. The V gene lost 6 bases and the J gene lost 0 bases, with 8 bases spanning the gap. The CDR3 has 13 residues. The CDR3 coding sequence is TGTGCCATCAGACTTGGGGTGAACACTGAAGCTTTCTTT. Translating it yields CAIRLGVNTEAFF.

The gene calls are TRBV12-5 and TRBJ1-4; D is uncertain. Trimming removed 5 bases at V and 4 bases at J, with 11 bases between. Germline lookup yields CDR1 LGHNT and CDR2 FRNRAP. There are 14 residues in the CDR3. In DNA, the CDR3 is TGTGCTAGTGGTATAGAAGCCGGTAATGAAAAACTGTTTTTT. This encodes CASGIEAGNEKLFF.

The rearrangement joins TRBV2 to TRBJ2-5; D uncertain. Trimming removed 6 bases at V and 9 bases at J, with 11 bases between. Germline-derived CDR1 and CDR2 are SNHLY and FYNNEI. This CDR3 has 11 residues. Here the CDR3 reads CASSPSEAQYF. DNA of the CDR3: TGTGCCAGCAGCCCGTCTGAGGCCCAGTACTTC.